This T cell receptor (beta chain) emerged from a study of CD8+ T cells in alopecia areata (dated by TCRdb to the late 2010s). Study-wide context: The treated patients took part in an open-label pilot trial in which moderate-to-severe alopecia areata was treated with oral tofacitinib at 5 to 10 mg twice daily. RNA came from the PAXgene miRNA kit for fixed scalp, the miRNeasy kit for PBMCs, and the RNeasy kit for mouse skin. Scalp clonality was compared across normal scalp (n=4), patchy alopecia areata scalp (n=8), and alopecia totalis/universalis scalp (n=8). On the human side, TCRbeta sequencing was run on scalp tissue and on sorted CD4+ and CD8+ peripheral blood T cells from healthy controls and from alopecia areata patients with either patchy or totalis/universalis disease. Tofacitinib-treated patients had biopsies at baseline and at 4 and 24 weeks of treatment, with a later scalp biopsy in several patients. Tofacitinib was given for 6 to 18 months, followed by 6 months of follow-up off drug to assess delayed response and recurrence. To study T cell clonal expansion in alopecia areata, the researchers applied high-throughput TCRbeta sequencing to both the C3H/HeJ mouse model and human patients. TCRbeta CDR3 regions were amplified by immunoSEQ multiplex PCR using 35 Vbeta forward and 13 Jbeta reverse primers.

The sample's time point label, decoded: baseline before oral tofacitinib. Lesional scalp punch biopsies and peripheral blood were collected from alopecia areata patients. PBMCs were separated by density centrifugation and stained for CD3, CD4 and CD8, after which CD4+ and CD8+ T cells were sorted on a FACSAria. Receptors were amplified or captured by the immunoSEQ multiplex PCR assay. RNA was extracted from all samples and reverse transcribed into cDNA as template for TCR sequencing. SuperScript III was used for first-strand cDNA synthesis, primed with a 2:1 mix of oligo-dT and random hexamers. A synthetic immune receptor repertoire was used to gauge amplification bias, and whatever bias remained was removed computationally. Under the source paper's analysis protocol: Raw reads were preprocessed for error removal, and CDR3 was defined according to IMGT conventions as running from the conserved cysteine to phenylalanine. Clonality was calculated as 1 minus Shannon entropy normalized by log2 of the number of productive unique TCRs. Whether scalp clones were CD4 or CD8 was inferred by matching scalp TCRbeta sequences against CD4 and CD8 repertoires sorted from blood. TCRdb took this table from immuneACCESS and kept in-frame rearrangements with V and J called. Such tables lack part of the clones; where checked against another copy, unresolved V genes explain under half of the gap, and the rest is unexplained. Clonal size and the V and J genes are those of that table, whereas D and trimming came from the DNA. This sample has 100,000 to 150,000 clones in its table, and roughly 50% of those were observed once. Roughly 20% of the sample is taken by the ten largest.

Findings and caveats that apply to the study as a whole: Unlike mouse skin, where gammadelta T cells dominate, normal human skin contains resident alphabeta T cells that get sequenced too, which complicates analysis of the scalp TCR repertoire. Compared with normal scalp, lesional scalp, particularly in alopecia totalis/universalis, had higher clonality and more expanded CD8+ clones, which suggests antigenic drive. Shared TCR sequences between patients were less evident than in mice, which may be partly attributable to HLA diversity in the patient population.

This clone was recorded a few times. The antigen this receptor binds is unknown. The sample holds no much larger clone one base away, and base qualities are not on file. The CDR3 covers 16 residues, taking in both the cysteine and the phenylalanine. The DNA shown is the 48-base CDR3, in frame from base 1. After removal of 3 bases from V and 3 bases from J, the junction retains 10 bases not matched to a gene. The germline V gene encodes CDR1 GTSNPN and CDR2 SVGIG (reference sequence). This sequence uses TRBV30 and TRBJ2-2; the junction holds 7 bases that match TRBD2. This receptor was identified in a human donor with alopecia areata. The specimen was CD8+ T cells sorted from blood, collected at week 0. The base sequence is TGTGCCTGGAGCTGGTTGGGAGGGGTGTACACCGGGGAGCTGTTTTTT. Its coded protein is CAWSWLGGVYTGELFF.